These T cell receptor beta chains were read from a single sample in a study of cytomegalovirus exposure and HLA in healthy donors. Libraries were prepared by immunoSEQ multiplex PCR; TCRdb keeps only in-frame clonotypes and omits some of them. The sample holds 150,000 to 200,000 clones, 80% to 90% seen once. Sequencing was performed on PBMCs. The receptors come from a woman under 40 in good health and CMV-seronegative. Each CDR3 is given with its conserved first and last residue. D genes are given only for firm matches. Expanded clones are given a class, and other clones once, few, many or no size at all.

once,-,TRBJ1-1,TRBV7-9,CASSFTGPEAFF,TGTGCCAGCAGCTTCACAGGGCCTGAAGCTTTCTTT
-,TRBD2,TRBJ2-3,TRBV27,CASNPWGPSGDTQYF,TGTGCCAGCAACCCTTGGGGTCCTAGCGGGGATACGCAGTATTTT
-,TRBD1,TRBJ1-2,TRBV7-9,CASSLAVWGTAKDYGYTF,TGTGCCAGCAGCTTAGCGGTTTGGGGGACAGCGAAGGACTATGGCTACACCTTC
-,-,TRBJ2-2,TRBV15,CATSSLPRTGELFF,TGTGCCACCAGCAGCCTTCCTCGCACCGGGGAGCTGTTTTTT
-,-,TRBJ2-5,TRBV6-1,CASSEVLGFQETQYF,TGTGCCAGCAGTGAAGTATTGGGCTTTCAAGAGACCCAGTACTTC
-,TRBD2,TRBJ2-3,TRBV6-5,CASSGLAGAHRQYF,TGTGCCAGCAGCGGACTAGCGGGGGCCCACCGCCAGTATTTT
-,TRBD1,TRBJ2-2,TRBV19,CASSDGTGGANTGELFF,TGTGCCAGTAGTGACGGGACAGGGGGCGCGAACACCGGGGAGCTGTTTTTT
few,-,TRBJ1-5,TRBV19,CASSPSDNQPQHF,TGTGCCAGTAGCCCGTCAGATAATCAGCCCCAGCATTTT
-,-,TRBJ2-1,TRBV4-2,CASSQDVLKLTYNEQFF,TGTGCCAGCAGCCAAGATGTCCTTAAACTAACTTACAATGAGCAGTTCTTC
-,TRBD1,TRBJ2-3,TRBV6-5,CASRPDRGSNTQYF,TGTGCCAGCAGACCGGACAGGGGGTCCAATACGCAGTATTTT
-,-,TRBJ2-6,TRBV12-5,CASGLGDSGANVLTF,TGTGCTAGTGGTTTAGGGGACTCTGGGGCCAACGTCCTGACTTTC
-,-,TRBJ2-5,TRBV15,CATSRGGLGETQYF,TGTGCCACCAGCAGAGGGGGCCTGGGGGAGACCCAGTACTTC
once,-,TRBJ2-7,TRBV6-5,CASSSQGYEQYF,TGTGCCAGCAGTTCACAGGGTTACGAGCAGTACTTC
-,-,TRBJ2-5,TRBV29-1,CSVGGGQGPNQETQYF,TGCAGCGTTGGAGGTGGCCAGGGTCCGAACCAAGAGACCCAGTACTTC
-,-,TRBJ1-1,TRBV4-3,CASSQDFSGVTEAFF,TGCGCCAGCAGCCAAGATTTCTCCGGGGTCACTGAAGCTTTCTTT
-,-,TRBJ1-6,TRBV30,CAWRERGLVDGSPLHF,TGTGCCTGGAGGGAACGAGGGTTGGTAGACGGATCACCCCTCCACTTT
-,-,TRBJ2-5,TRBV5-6,CASSLGYQGSGETQYF,TGTGCCAGCAGCTTGGGATACCAGGGGTCGGGTGAGACCCAGTACTTC
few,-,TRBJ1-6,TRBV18,CASSYGQSPLHF,TGTGCCAGCTCTTATGGGCAGTCACCCCTCCACTTT
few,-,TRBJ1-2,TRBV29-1,CSALATGVRGYTF,TGCAGCGCTTTGGCTACGGGGGTGCGGGGCTACACCTTC
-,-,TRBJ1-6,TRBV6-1,CASRARLNSPLHF,TGTGCCAGCAGGGCCAGGCTAAATTCACCCCTCCACTTT
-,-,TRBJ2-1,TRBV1,CTSSQVAGGHNEQFF,TGCACCAGCAGCCAAGTGGCGGGGGGGCACAATGAGCAGTTCTTC
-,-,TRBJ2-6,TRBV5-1,CASSLSVPSGANVLTF,TGCGCCAGCAGCTTGAGCGTTCCCTCTGGGGCCAACGTCCTGACTTTC
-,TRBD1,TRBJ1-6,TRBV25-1,CASRGDRDNSPLHF,TGTGCCAGCAGGGGGGACAGAGATAATTCACCCCTCCACTTT
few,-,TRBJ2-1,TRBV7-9,CASSARSDYNEQFF,TGTGCCAGCTCCGCTAGATCCGACTACAATGAGCAGTTCTTC
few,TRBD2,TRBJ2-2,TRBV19,CASSLKRGGTGELFF,TGTGCCAGTAGTCTCAAGCGGGGGGGCACCGGGGAGCTGTTTTTT
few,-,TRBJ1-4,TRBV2,CATKAVTNEKLFF,TGTGCCACCAAGGCGGTTACCAATGAAAAACTGTTTTTT
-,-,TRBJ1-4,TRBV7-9,CASSFSGTNEKLFF,TGTGCCAGCAGCTTTTCAGGAACTAATGAAAAACTGTTTTTT
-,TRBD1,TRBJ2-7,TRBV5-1,CASSLVTGPTYEQYF,TGCGCCAGCAGCTTGGTGACAGGGCCCACCTACGAGCAGTACTTC
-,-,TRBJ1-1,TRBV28,CASSFAGRNTEAFF,TGTGCCAGCAGTTTTGCCGGGAGGAACACTGAAGCTTTCTTT
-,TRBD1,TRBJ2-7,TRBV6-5,CATQQGLRYEQYF,TGTGCCACTCAACAGGGGTTAAGGTACGAGCAGTACTTC
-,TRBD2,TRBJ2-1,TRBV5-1,CASSGTSGASYNEQFF,TGCGCCAGCAGCGGTACTAGCGGGGCGTCCTACAATGAGCAGTTCTTC
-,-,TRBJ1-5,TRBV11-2,CASSLQGGSNQPQHF,TGTGCCAGCAGCTTACAGGGCGGAAGCAATCAGCCCCAGCATTTT
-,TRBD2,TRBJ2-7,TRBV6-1,CASSVGGTEQYF,TGTGCCAGCAGTGTGGGGGGGACGGAGCAGTACTTC
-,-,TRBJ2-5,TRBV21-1,CASSKVPRDLTYQETQYF,TGTGCCAGCAGCAAAGTTCCTCGGGACTTGACGTACCAAGAGACCCAGTACTTC
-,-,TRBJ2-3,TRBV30,CAWSGGGTDTQYF,TGTGCCTGGAGCGGGGGTGGCACAGATACGCAGTATTTT
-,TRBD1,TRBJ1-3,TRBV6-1,CASTRQGSSGNTIYF,TGTGCCAGCACACGACAGGGGAGCTCTGGAAACACCATATATTTT
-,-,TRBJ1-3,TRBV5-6,CASSQTGISGNTIYF,TGTGCCAGCAGCCAGACAGGAATCTCTGGAAACACCATATATTTT
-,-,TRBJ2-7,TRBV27,CASSPIPPGAYEQYF,TGTGCCAGCAGTCCAATACCCCCAGGGGCGTACGAGCAGTACTTC
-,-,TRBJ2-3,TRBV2,CASPAGSTDTQYF,TGTGCCAGCCCTGCAGGGAGCACAGATACGCAGTATTTT
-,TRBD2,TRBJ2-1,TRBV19,CASSITGGHYNEQFF,TGTGCCAGTAGTATAACGGGGGGGCACTACAATGAGCAGTTCTTC
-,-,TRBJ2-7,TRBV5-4,CASSSGVSSYEQYF,TGTGCCAGCAGCTCCGGGGTCAGCTCCTACGAGCAGTACTTC
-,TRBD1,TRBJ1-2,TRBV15,CATSGLGQELNYGYTF,TGTGCCACCAGCGGATTAGGACAGGAGCTTAACTATGGCTACACCTTC
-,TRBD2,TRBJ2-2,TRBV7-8,CAVRGRTGELFF,TGTGCCGTGCGGGGGAGGACCGGGGAGCTGTTTTTT
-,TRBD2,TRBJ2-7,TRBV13,CASSPLAGGAYEQYF,TGTGCCAGCAGCCCACTAGCGGGGGGCGCCTACGAGCAGTACTTC
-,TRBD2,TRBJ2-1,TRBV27,CASTPSGGNFYNEQFF,TGTGCCAGCACTCCAAGCGGGGGGAATTTCTACAATGAGCAGTTCTTC
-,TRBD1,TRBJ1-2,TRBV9,CASSSGTGKDF,TGTGCCAGCAGCTCAGGGACAGGGAAAGACTTC
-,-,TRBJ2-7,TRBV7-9,CASSFSYEQYF,TGTGCCAGCAGCTTCAGCTACGAGCAGTACTTC
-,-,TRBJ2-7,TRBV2,CASSGGSLAYEQYF,TGTGCCAGCAGTGGCGGTAGTTTGGCCTACGAGCAGTACTTC